The clone carrying this T cell receptor beta chain was counted a few times. Its antigen is unidentified. The sample is drawn from a study of T-cell memory formation after mild COVID-19. Study-level background: TCR clusters largely stayed donor specific. General study results and limits: Among contracting clones, CD4+ were mainly CM/EM and CD8+ enriched in EMRA. Cross-reactive memory appears to have joined, as suggested by some responding clones showing up in pre-infection memory.

5'RACE with constant-segment primers yielded barcoded, UMI-tagged TCR alpha and TCR beta cDNA libraries. One entry per CDR3 protein, called by TCRdb with MiXCR from the 5' RACE reads. The sample shows fewer than 450,000 distinct CDR3 sequences, 20% to 25% of them seen only once. V lost 1 base, J lost 2 bases, and 7 bases lay in between. Germline CDR1 and CDR2: KGHSH and LQKENI. The CDR3 sequence is 14 residues long. The chain carries TRBV18 and TRBJ2-3, with D unresolved. Sequences were obtained from PBMCs or a T cell subset sorted from them (not recorded which). The origin of this receptor is an adult woman who had mild COVID-19 (a few samples of this study predate the infection). Cell type and time point are not known. CDR3: CASSPRLTTDTQYF. The CDR3 nucleotides are TGTGCCAGCTCACCACGACTTACCACAGATACGCAGTATTTT.